This T cell receptor (beta chain) was recorded in a study of CD4+ T cells in melanoma. The CDR3 has 14 amino acids. V lost 1 base and J 7 bases, leaving 8 bases between the germline ends. The germline V gene encodes CDR1 LGHNA and CDR2 YSLEER. The data were produced by immunoSEQ multiplex PCR, yet TCRdb's version contains in-frame clones alone and is incomplete. The sample yields approximately 110,000 clones, roughly 90% seen once. This clone was detected once. The sample comprised peripheral blood. The rearrangement uses TRBV4-3 and TRBJ1-6; weak D call: TRBD1 (5 bases). The sequence came from a human donor with melanoma. This CDR3 is CASSQGGGNSPLHF. The CDR3 DNA is TGCGCCAGCAGCCAAGGGGGCGGAAATTCACCCCTCCACTTT.